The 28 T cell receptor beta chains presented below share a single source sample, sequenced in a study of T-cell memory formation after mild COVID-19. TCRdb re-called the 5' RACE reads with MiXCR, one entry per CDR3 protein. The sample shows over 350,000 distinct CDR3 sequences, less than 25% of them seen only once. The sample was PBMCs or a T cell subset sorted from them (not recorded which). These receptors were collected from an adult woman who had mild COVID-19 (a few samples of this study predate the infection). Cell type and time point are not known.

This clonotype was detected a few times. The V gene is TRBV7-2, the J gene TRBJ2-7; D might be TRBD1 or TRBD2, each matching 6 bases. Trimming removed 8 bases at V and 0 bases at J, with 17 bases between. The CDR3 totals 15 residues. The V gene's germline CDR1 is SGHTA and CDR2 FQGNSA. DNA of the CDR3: TGTGCCAGCCGGTCGGGGGCAGGGAGCTCCTACGAGCAGTACTTC. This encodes CASRSGAGSSYEQYF.

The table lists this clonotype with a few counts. DNA for the CDR3: TGTGCCACCAGTGATTTACAATCTAGCGGGAGGAGGAATGAGCAGTTCTTC. It specifies CATSDLQSSGRRNEQFF. The chain joins TRBV24-1 to TRBJ2-1; 11 bases fit TRBD2. The germline V gene encodes CDR1 KGHDR and CDR2 SFDVKD. CDR3 length: 17 residues. Trimming took 1 base from V and 7 from J; bases not matched to a gene: 8.

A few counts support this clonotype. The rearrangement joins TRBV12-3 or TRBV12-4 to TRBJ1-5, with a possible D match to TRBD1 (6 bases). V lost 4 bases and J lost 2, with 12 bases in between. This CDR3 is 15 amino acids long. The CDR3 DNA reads TGTGCCAGCAGTTCCGGACAGCCGGGCAATCAGCCCCAGCATTTT. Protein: CASSSGQPGNQPQHF.

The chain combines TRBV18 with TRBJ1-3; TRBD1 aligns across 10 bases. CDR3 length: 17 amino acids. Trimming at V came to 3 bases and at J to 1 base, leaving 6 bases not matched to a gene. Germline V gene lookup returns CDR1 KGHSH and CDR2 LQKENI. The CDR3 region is CASSPRDRGVSGNTIYF. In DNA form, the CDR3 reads TGTGCCAGCTCACCCCGGGACAGGGGTGTATCTGGAAACACCATATATTTT.

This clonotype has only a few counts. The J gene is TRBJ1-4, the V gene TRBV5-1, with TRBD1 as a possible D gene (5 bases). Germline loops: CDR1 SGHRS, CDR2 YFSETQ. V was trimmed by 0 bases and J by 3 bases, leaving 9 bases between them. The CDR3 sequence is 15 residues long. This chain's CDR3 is CASSLVSGPNEKLFF. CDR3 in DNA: TGCGCCAGCAGCTTGGTGTCAGGGCCTAATGAAAAACTGTTTTTT.

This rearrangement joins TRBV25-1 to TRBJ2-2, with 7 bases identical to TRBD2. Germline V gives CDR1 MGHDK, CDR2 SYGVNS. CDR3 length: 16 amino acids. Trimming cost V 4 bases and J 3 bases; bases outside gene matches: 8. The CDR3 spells CASSGGTTSDTGELFF. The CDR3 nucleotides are TGTGCCAGCAGTGGAGGGACTACCTCGGACACCGGGGAGCTGTTTTTT.

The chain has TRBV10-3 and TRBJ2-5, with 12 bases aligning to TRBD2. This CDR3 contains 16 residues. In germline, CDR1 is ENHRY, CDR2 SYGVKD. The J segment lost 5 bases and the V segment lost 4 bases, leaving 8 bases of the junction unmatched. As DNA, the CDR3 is TGTGCCATCAGTGGAAGAGGGGGGACTAGCGGGGAGACCCAGTACTTC. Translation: CAISGRGGTSGETQYF.

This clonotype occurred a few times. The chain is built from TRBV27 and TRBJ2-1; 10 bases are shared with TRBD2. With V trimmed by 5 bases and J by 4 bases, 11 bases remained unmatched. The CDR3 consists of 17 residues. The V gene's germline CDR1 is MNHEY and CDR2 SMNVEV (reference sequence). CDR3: CASSPPLAGVYYNEQFF. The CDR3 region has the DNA TGTGCCAGCAGTCCGCCGCTAGCGGGGGTGTATTACAATGAGCAGTTCTTC.

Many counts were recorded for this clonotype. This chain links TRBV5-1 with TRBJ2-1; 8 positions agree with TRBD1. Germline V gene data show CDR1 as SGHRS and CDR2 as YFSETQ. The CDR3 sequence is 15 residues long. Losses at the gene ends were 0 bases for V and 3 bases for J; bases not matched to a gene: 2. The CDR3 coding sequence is TGCGCCAGCAGCTTGGGTACAGGGGGCTACAATGAGCAGTTCTTC. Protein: CASSLGTGGYNEQFF.

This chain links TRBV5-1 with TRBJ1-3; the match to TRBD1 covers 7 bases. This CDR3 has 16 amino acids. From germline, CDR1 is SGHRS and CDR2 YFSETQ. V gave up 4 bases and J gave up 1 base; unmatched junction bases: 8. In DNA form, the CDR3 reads TGCGCCAGCAGCAGAGACAGGGTACTTTCTGGAAACACCATATATTTT. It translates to CASSRDRVLSGNTIYF.

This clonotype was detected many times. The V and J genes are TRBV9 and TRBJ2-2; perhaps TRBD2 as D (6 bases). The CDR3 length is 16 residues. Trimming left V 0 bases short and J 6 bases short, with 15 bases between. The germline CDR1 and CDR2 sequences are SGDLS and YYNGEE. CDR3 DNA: TGTGCCAGCAGCGTAGTTGGGGGGATGTCGGCCGGGGAGCTGTTTTTT. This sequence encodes CASSVVGGMSAGELFF.

The CDR3 sequence: CASSPTGLTKNIQYF. CDR3 in DNA: TGTGCCAGCAGTCCCACCGGACTAACCAAAAACATTCAGTACTTC. The chain carries TRBV27 and TRBJ2-4; maybe TRBD2 (6 bases). V lost 5 bases, J lost 2 bases, and 13 bases lay in between. Per the germline V gene, CDR1 is MNHEY and CDR2 is SMNVEV (reference sequence). CDR3 length: 15 residues.

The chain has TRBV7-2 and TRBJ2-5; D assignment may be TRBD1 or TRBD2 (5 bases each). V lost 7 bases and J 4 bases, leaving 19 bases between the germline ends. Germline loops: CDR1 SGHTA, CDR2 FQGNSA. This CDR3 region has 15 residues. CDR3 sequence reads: CASIPPWGMGETQYF. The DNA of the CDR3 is TGTGCCAGCATCCCCCCCTGGGGGATGGGAGAGACCCAGTACTTC.

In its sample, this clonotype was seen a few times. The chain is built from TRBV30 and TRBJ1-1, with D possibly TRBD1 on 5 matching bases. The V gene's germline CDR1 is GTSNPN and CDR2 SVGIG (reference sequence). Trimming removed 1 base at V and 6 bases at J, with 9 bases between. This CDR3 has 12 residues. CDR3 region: CAWSERGAEAFF. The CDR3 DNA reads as TGTGCCTGGAGTGAGCGGGGCGCTGAAGCTTTCTTT.

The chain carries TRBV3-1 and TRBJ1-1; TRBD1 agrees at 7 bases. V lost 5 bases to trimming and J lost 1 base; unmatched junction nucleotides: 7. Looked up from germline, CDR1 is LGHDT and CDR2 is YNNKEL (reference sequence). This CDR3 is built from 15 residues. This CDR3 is CASSLATGANTEAFF. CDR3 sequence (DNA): TGTGCCAGCAGCTTGGCAACAGGGGCGAACACTGAAGCTTTCTTT.

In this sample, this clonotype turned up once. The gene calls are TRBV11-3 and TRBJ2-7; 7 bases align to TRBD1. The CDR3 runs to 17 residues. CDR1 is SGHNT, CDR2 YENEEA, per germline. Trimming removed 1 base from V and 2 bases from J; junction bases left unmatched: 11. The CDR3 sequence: CASSLVRWQGDPYEQYF. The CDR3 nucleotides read TGTGCCAGCAGCTTAGTCCGGTGGCAGGGGGACCCCTACGAGCAGTACTTC. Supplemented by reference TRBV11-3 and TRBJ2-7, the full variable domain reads EAGVVQSPRYKIIEKKQPVAFWCNPISGHNTLYWYLQNLGQGPELLIRYENEEAVDDSQLPKDRFSAERLKGVDSTLKIQPAELGDSAVYLCASSLVRWQGDPYEQYFGPGTRLTVT.

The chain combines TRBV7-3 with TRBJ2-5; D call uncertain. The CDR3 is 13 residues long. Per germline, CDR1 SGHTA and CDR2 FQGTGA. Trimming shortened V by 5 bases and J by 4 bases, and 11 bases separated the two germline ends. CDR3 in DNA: TGTGCCAGCAGCGTTCCCGGGTCAGAGACCCAGTACTTC. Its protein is CASSVPGSETQYF.

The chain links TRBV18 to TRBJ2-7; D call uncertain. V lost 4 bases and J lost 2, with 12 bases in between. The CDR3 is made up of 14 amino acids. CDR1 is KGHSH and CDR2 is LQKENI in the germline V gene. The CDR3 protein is CASSRRDGAYEQYF. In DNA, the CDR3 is TGTGCCAGCTCACGAAGAGACGGTGCCTACGAGCAGTACTTC. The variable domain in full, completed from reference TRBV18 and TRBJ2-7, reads NAGVMQNPRHLVRRRGQEARLRCSPMKGHSHVYWYRQLPEEGLKFMVYLQKENIIDESGMPKERFSAEFPKEGPSILRIQQVVRGDSAAYFCASSRRDGAYEQYFGPGTRLTVT.

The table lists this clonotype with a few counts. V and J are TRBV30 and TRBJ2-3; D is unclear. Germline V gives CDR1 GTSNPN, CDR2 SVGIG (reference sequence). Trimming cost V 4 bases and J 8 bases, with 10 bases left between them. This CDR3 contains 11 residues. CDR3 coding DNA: TGTGCCTGGATTACCGGGCTTACGCAGTATTTT. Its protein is CAWITGLTQYF.

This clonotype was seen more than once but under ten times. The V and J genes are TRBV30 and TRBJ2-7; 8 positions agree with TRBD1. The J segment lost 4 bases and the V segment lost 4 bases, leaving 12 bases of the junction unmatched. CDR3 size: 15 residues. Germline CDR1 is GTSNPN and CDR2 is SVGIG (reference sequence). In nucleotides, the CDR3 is TGTGCCTGGACGTCGAGCGACAGGGGATATTACGAGCAGTACTTC. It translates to CAWTSSDRGYYEQYF.

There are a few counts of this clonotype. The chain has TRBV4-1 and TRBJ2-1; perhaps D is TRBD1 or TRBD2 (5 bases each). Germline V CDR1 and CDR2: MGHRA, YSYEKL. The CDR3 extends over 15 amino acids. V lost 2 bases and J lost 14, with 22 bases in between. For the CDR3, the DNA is TGCGCCAGCAGCCAAAACCGGGACCCCCTAGGGAAAAAGTTCTTC. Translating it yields CASSQNRDPLGKKFF.

This chain's CDR3 is CASSLSGTGHLNTEAFF. In DNA form, the CDR3 reads TGTGCCAGCAGTCTCTCCGGGACAGGCCATTTGAACACTGAAGCTTTCTTT. The gene calls are TRBV6-5 and TRBJ1-1; 8 nucleotides match TRBD1. Germline V gene data show CDR1 as MNHEY and CDR2 as SVGAGI. The CDR3 consists of 17 residues. The ends lost 5 bases at V and 0 bases at J; junction bases unmatched: 11.

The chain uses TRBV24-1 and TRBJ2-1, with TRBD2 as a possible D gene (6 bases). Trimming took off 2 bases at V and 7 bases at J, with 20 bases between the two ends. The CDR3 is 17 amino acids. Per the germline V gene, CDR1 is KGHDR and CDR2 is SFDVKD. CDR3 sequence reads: CATSDWGEQDADNEQFF. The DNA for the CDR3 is TGTGCCACCAGTGATTGGGGGGAACAGGATGCCGATAATGAGCAGTTCTTC.

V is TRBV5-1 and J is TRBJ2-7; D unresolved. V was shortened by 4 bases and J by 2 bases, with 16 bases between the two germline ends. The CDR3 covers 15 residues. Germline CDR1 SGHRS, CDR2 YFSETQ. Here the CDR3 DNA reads TGCGCCAGCAGCAGTGGGCCGGGCGGCGCCTACGAGCAGTACTTC. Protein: CASSSGPGGAYEQYF. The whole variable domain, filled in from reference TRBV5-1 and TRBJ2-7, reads KAGVTQTPRYLIKTRGQQVTLSCSPISGHRSVSWYQQTPGQGLQFLFEYFSETQRNKGNFPGRFSGRQFSNSRSEMNVSTLELGDSALYLCASSSGPGGAYEQYFGPGTRLTVT.

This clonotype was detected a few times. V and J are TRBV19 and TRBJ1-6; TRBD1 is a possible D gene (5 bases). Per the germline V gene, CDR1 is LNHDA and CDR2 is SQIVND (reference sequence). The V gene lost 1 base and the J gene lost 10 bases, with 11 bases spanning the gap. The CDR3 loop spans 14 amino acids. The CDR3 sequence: CASSIGQRQSPLHF. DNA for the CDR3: TGTGCCAGTAGTATAGGACAGCGGCAGTCACCCCTCCACTTT. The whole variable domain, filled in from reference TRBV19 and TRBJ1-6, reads DGGITQSPKYLFRKEGQNVTLSCEQNLNHDAMYWYRQDPGQGLRLIYYSQIVNDFQKGDIAEGYSVSREKKESFPLTVTSAQKNPTAFYLCASSIGQRQSPLHFGNGTRLTVT.

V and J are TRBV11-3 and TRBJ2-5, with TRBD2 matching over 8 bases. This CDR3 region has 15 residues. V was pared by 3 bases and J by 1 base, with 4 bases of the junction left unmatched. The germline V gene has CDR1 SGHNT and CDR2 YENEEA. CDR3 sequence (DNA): TGTGCCAGCAGCTTTAGCGGGATGTTCCAAGAGACCCAGTACTTC. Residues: CASSFSGMFQETQYF.

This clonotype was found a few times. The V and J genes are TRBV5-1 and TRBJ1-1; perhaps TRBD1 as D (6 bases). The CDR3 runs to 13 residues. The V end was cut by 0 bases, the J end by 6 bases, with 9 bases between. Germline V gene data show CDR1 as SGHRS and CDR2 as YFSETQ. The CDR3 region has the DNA TGCGCCAGCAGCTTGGGGTCAGGGGCTGAAGCTTTCTTT. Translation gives CASSLGSGAEAFF.

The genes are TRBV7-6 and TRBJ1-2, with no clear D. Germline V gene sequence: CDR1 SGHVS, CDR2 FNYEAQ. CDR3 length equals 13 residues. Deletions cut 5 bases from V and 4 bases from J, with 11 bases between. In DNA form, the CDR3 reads TGTGCCAGCAGCGGCGCGGGGTCCTATGGCTACACCTTC. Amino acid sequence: CASSGAGSYGYTF.